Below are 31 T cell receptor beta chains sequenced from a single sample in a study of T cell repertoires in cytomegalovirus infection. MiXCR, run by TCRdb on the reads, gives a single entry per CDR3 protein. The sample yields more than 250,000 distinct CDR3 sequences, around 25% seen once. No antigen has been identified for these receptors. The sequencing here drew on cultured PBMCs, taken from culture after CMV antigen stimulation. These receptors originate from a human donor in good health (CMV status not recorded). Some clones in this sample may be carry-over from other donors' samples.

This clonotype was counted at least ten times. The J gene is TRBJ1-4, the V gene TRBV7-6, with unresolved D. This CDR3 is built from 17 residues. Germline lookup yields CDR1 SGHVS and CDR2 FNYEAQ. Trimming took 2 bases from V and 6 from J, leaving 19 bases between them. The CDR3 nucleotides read TGTGCCAGCAGCTTATCCCCGGACTTGGCTCGAGATGAAAAACTGTTTTTT. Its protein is CASSLSPDLARDEKLFF.

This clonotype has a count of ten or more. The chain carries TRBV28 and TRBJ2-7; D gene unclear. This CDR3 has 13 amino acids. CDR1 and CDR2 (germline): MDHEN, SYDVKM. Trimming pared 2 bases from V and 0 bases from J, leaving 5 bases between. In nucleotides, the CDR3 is TGTGCCAGCAGTTTAGATGGCTCCTACGAGCAGTACGTC. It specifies CASSLDGSYEQYV.

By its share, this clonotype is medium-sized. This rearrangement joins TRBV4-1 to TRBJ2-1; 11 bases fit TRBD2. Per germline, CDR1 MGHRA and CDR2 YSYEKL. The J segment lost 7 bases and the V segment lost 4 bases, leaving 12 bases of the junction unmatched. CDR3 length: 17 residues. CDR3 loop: CASSPESGTSGSNEQFF. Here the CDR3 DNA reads TGCGCCAGCAGCCCAGAATCCGGGACTAGCGGCTCTAATGAGCAGTTCTTC.

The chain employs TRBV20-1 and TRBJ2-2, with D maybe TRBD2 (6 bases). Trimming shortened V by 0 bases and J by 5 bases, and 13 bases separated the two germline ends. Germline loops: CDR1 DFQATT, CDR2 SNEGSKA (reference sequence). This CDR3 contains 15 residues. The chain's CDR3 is CSARDRGGVTGELFF. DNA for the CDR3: TGCAGTGCTAGAGATCGGGGAGGAGTGACCGGGGAGCTGTTTTTT.

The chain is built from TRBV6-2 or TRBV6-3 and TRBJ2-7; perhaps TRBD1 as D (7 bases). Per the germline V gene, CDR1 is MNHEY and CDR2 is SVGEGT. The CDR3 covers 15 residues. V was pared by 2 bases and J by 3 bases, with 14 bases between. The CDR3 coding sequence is TGTGCCAGCAGTTACCCGGCAGGGGGGATCTACGAGCAGTACTTC. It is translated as CASSYPAGGIYEQYF.

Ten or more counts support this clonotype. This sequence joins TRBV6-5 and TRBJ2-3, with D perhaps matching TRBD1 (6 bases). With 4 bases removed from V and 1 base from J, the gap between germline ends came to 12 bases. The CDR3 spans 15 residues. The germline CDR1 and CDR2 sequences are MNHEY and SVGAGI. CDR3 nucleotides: TGTGCCAGCAGTTTCAGACAGGCCGGCACAGATACGCAGTATTTT. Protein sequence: CASSFRQAGTDTQYF.

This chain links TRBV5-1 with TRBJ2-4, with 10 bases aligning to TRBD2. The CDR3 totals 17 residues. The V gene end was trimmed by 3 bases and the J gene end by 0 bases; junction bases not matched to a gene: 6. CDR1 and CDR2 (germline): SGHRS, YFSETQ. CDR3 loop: CASSWASGSSAKNIQYF. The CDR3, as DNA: TGCGCCAGCAGCTGGGCTAGCGGGAGCTCAGCCAAAAACATTCAGTACTTC.

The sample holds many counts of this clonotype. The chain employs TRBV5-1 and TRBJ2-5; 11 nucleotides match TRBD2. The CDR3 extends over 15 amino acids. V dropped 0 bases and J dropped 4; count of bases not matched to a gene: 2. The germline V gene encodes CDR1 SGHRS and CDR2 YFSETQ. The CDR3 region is CASSLAGLAGETQYF. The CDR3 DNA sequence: TGCGCCAGCAGCTTGGCAGGACTAGCGGGAGAGACCCAGTACTTC.

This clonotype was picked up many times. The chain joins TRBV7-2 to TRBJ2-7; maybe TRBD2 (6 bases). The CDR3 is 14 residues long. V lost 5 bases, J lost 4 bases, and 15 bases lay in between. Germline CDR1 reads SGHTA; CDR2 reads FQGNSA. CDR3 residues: CASSPGTGEYEQYF. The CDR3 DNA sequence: TGTGCCAGCAGCCCCGGGACGGGGGAATACGAGCAGTACTTC.

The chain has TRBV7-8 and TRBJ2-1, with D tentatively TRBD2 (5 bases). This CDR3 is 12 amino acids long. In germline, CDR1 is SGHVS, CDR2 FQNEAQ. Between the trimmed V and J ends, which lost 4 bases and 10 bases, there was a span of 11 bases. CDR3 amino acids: CASSSKDFEQFF. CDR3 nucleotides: TGTGCCAGCAGCTCGAAGGACTTCGAGCAGTTCTTC.

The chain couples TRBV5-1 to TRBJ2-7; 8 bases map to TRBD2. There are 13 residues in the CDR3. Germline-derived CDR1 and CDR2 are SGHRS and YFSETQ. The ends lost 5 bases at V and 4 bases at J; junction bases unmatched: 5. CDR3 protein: CASSAAGVYEQYF. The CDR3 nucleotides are TGCGCCAGCAGTGCAGCGGGAGTATACGAGCAGTACTTC. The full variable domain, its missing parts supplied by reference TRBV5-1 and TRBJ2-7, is KAGVTQTPRYLIKTRGQQVTLSCSPISGHRSVSWYQQTPGQGLQFLFEYFSETQRNKGNFPGRFSGRQFSNSRSEMNVSTLELGDSALYLCASSAAGVYEQYFGPGTRLTVT.

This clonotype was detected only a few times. CDR3 sequence reads: CASRAGNYEQYV. The CDR3, as DNA: TGTGCCAGCAGAGCGGGGAACTACGAGCAGTACGTC. The gene calls are TRBV25-1 and TRBJ2-7; 7 bases match TRBD2. This CDR3 has 12 residues. Germline CDR1 and CDR2: MGHDK and SYGVNS. Germline trimming cut 6 bases from V and 3 bases from J; bases unmatched to any gene: 2.

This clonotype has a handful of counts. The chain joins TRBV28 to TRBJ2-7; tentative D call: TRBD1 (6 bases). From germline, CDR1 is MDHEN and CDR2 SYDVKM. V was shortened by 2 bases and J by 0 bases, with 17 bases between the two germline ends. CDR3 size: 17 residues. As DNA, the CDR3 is TGTGCCAGCAGTTTAAACAGGGCGAGGACCAGCTCCTACGAGCAGTACTTC. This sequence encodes CASSLNRARTSSYEQYF.

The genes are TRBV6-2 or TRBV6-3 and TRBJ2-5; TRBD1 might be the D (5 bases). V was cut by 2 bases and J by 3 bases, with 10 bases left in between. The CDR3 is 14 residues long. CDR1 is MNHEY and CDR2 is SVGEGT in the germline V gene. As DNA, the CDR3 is TGTGCCAGCAGTTACCAGGGCGCCAAAGAGACCCAGTACTTC. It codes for CASSYQGAKETQYF.

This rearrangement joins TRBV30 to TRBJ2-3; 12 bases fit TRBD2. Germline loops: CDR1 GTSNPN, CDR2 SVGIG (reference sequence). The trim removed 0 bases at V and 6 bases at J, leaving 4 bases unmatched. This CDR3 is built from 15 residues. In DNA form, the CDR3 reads TGTGCCTGGAGTGTACTAGCGGGAGGTGTGGATACGCAGTATTTT. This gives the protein CAWSVLAGGVDTQYF.

CDR3 sequence (DNA): TGTGCCAGCACCCAGGACAGGGGTTCCTACGAGCAGTACGTC. Amino acids: CASTQDRGSYEQYV. J is TRBJ2-7 and V is TRBV11-2, with 9 positions matching TRBD1. CDR3 length: 14 residues. J lost 1 base, V lost 7 bases, and 5 bases had no gene match. The germline gives CDR1 SGHAT, CDR2 FQNNGV.

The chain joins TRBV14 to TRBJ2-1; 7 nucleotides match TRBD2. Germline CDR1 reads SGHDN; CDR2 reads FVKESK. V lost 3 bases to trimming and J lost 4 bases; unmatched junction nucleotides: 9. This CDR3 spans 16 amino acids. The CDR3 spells CASSHGGGRPYNEQFF. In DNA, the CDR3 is TGTGCCAGCAGCCACGGAGGCGGGAGACCTTACAATGAGCAGTTCTTC.

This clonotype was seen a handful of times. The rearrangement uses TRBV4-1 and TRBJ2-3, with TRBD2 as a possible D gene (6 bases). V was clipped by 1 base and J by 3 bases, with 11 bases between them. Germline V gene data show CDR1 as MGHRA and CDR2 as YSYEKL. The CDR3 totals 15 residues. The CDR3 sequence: CASSQVGLGTDTQYF. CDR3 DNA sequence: TGCGCCAGCAGCCAAGTGGGACTGGGTACAGATACGCAGTATTTT.

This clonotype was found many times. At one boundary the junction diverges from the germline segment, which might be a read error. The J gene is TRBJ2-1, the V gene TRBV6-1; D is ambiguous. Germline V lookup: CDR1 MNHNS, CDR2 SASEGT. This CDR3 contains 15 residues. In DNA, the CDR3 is TGTGCCAGCAGGGAAGGGTCCCGCTCCTACAATGAGCAGTTCTTC. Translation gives CASREGSRSYNEQFF.

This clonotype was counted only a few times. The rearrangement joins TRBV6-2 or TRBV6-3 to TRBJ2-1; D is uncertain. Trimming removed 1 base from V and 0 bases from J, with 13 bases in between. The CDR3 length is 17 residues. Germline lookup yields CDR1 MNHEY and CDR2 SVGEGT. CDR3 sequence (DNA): TGTGCCAGCAGTTACTGGCCTCTTCAGAGCTCCTACAATGAGCAGTTCTTC. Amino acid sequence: CASSYWPLQSSYNEQFF.

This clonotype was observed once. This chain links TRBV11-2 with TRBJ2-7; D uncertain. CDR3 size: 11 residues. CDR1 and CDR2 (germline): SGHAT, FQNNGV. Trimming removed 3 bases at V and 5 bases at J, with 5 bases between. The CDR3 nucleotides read TGTGCCAGCAGCTTCACCGACGAGCAGTACGTC. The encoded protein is CASSFTDEQYV.

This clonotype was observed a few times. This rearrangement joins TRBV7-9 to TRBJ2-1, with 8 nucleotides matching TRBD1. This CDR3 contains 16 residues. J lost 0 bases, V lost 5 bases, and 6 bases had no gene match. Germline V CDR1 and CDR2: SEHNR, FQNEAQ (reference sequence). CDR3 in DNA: TGTGCCAGCAGCGGCAGACAGGGGAGCTCCTACAATGAGCAGTTCTTC. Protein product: CASSGRQGSSYNEQFF.

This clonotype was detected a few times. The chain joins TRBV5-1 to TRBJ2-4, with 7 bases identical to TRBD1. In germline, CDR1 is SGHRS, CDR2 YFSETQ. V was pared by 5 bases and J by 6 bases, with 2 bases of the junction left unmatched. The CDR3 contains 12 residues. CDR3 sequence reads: CASREGANIQYF. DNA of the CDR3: TGCGCCAGCAGAGAGGGGGCAAACATTCAGTACTTC.

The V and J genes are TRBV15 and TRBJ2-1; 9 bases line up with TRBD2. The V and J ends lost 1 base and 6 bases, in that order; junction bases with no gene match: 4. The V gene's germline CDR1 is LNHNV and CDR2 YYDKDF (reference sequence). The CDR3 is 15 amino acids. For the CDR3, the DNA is TGTGCCACCAGCAGAGTGCTAGCGGGACTCAATGAGCAGTTCTTC. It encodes CATSRVLAGLNEQFF.

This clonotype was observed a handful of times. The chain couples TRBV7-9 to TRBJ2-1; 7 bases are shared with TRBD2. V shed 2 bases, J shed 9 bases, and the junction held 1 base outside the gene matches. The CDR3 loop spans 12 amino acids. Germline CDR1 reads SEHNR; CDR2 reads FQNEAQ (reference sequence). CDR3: CASSLPSGEQFF. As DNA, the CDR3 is TGTGCCAGCAGCTTACCTAGCGGTGAGCAGTTCTTC.

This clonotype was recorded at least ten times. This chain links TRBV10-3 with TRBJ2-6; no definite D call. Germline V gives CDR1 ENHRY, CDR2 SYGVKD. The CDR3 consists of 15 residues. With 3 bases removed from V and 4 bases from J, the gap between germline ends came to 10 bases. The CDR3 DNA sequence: TGTGCCATCAGTGATTACGGGTTCGGGGCCAACGTCCTGACTTTC. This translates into CAISDYGFGANVLTF.

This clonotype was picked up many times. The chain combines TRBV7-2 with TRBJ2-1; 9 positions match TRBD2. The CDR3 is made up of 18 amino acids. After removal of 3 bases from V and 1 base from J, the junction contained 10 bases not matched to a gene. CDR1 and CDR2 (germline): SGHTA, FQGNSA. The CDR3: CASSFSPGSGSSYNEQFF. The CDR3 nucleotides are TGTGCCAGCAGCTTCTCTCCGGGTAGCGGGAGTTCCTACAATGAGCAGTTCTTC.

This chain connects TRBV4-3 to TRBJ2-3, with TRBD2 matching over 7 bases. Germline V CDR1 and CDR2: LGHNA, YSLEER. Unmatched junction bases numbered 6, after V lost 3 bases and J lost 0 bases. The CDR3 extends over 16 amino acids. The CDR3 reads CASSHLGTISTDTQYF. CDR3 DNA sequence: TGCGCCAGCAGCCACCTCGGGACTATCAGCACAGATACGCAGTATTTT.

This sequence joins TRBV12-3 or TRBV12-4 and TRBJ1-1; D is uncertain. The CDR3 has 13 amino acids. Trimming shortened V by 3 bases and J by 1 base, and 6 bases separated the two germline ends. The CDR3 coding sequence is TGTGCCAGCAGTTTCGGTTGGAACACTGAAGCTTTCTTT. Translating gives CASSFGWNTEAFF.

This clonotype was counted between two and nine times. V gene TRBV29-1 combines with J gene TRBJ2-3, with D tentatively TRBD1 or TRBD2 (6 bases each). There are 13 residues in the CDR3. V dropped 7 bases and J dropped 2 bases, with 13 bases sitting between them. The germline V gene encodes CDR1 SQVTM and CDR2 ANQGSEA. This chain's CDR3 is CSGNREATDTQYF. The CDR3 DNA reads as TGCAGCGGAAACAGGGAGGCCACAGATACGCAGTATTTT.

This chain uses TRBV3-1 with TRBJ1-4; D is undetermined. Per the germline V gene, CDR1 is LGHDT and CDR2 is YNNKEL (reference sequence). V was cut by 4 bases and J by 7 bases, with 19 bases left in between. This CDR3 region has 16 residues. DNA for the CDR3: TGTGCCAGCAGCCCCCGTAGGGCGGCGACGGGTGAAAAACTGTTTTTT. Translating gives CASSPRRAATGEKLFF.